The TCR beta chain under discussion was sequenced for a study of graft-versus-host responses after intestinal transplantation. Study summary: The transplants performed in recipients were multivisceral, liver-intestinal, or isolated intestinal.

TCRdb's copy holds only in-frame clones and misses some; the assay was immunoSEQ multiplex PCR. The top ten hold about 17% of the sample, which has 85,000 to 90,000 clones, around four fifths seen once. Trimming shortened V by 4 bases and J by 2 bases, and 9 bases separated the two germline ends. CDR3 length: 13 amino acids. Germline-derived CDR1 and CDR2 are MNHEY and SMNVEV (reference sequence). With regard to this clone: Its specificity is not known.

The rearrangement links TRBV27 to TRBJ2-7; D is possibly TRBD1 (5 bases). The sequence was obtained from a human donor who received an intestinal transplant. The starting material was unstimulated CD8+ T cells sorted from spleen or lymph node cells, obtained before intestinal transplant. In nucleotides, the CDR3 is TGTGCCAGCAGTTCAGGGTTGACCTACGAGCAGTACTTC. The encoded protein is CASSSGLTYEQYF.